The clone carrying this T cell receptor beta chain was seen a few times. Its antigen remains unidentified. A single record per CDR3 protein comes from TCRdb applying MiXCR to the 5' RACE reads. This repertoire shows 280,000 or so distinct CDR3 sequences, roughly 18% found once; its top ten account for under 30%. The V end lost 7 bases, the J end lost 3 bases, and 17 bases lay between the germline ends. Germline CDR1 reads MDHEN; CDR2 reads SYDVKM. The CDR3 is 15 amino acids. The data were taken from a study of T-cell memory formation after mild COVID-19. Study at large: The study found TCR clusters largely donor specific. The study, taken as a whole, reports: Clones that shrank (day 15 to 85) were balanced CD4/CD8, whereas later expanders leaned CD4+. Some SARS-CoV-2-responding clones were already detected in memory before infection.

Sample: PBMCs or a T cell subset sorted from them (not recorded which). The rearrangement joins TRBV28 to TRBJ2-3; D perhaps matches TRBD2 (6 bases). This clonotype was sampled from a man aged 18 to 29 who had mild COVID-19 (a few samples of this study predate the infection). Cell type and time point are not known. For the CDR3, the DNA is TGTGCCAGCACCCATCATACCGGGGGTACAGATACGCAGTATTTT. Its protein product is CASTHHTGGTDTQYF.